This passage covers 29 T cell receptor beta chains from one sample sequenced in a study of human T cells and chemical hapten exposure. The study's library attached unique molecular identifiers to single cDNA molecules. TCRdb processed the reads anew with MiXCR; each CDR3 protein has one entry. The table shows some 600 distinct CDR3 sequences, with about 98% occurring only once. As to treatment: therapeutic diphenylcyclopropenone sensitization with weekly scalp DPC. The sequenced sample was whole blood, obtained before DPC sensitization or 2, 6, or about 24 weeks after (not recorded which). The receptor set was obtained from an adult with alopecia areata. Some clones in this sample may be carry-over from other donors' samples. This table probably holds off-target reads from a library built for another chain.

This chain joins TRBV20-1 and TRBJ2-3, with a weak D call TRBD1 (5 bases). The CDR3 extends over 14 amino acids. Trimming pared 0 bases from V and 5 bases from J, leaving 12 bases between. Germline V lookup: CDR1 DFQATT, CDR2 SNEGSKA (reference sequence). The CDR3 nucleotides are TGCAGTGCTAGAGAGGAAAGGGGTAGAGATACGCAGTATTTT. It codes for CSAREERGRDTQYF.

This sequence joins TRBV15 and TRBJ1-3, with D hard to call. Germline V CDR1 and CDR2: LNHNV, YYDKDF (reference sequence). Trimming left V 0 bases short and J 11 bases short, with 11 bases between. The CDR3 sequence is 13 residues long. CDR3 in amino acids: CATSRDTGIPIYF. CDR3 bases: TGTGCCACCAGCAGAGATACGGGGATCCCCATATATTTT.

J is TRBJ1-3 and V is TRBV29-1; the D gene is possibly TRBD1 (5 bases). The ends were cut back, 7 bases at V and 4 bases at J, with 14 bases in the middle. The CDR3 contains 13 residues. CDR1 and CDR2 from the germline V gene are SQVTM and ANQGSEA. CDR3 in amino acids: CSADLRGGNTIYF. CDR3 in DNA: TGCAGCGCCGATCTAAGGGGCGGAAACACCATATATTTT.

V and J are TRBV6-6 and TRBJ1-1; 7 nucleotides match TRBD1. V dropped 7 bases and J dropped 3; count of bases not matched to a gene: 8. The CDR3 contains 14 residues. Germline V gene sequence: CDR1 MNHNY, CDR2 SVGAGI (reference sequence). This CDR3 reads CASKPDRDYTEAFF. The CDR3 DNA reads as TGTGCCAGCAAACCCGACAGGGATTACACTGAAGCTTTCTTT.

Notes on this clonotype: The junction and the germline gene differ at one end; a read error may be behind it. The chain is built from TRBV15 and TRBJ2-5; D call uncertain. CDR1 is LNHNV, CDR2 YYDKDF, per germline (reference sequence). The CDR3 length is 12 residues. The CDR3 sequence: CVTSRDAETQYF. The CDR3 nucleotides read TGTGTCACCAGCAGAGATGCGGAGACCCAGTACTTC.

The chain uses TRBV14 and TRBJ1-2; 10 bases match TRBD1. With 4 bases clipped from V and 7 bases from J, the junction kept 3 bases outside the gene matches. The CDR3 has 13 amino acids. The germline V gene encodes CDR1 SGHDN and CDR2 FVKESK. CDR3 nucleotides: TGTGCCAGCAGCCCCCGGACAGGGGGTGGCTACACCTTC. It codes for CASSPRTGGGYTF.

The rearrangement joins TRBV5-1 to TRBJ1-1; the match to TRBD1 covers 10 bases. Unmatched junction bases numbered 4, after V lost 3 bases and J lost 5 bases. This CDR3 is built from 14 residues. Per germline, CDR1 SGHRS and CDR2 YFSETQ. The CDR3 sequence: CASSYRDRGTEAFF. CDR3 bases: TGCGCCAGCAGCTACCGGGACAGGGGTACTGAAGCTTTCTTT.

The chain recombines TRBV5-1 with TRBJ2-3, with D unclear. The CDR3 runs to 14 residues. The V gene lost 4 bases and the J gene lost 0 bases, with 9 bases spanning the gap. CDR1 and CDR2 (germline): SGHRS, YFSETQ. The CDR3 DNA reads as TGCGCCAGCAGCCTGTCCAGAAGCACAGATACGCAGTATTTT. It is translated as CASSLSRSTDTQYF. The full variable domain, in which reference TRBV5-1 and TRBJ2-3 provide the parts outside the CDR3, is KAGVTQTPRYLIKTRGQQVTLSCSPISGHRSVSWYQQTPGQGLQFLFEYFSETQRNKGNFPGRFSGRQFSNSRSEMNVSTLELGDSALYLCASSLSRSTDTQYFGPGTRLTVL.

V gene TRBV9 combines with J gene TRBJ1-2, with D perhaps TRBD1 (5 bases). Germline V gives CDR1 SGDLS, CDR2 YYNGEE. V gave up 4 bases and J gave up 7 bases, with 17 bases separating them. The CDR3 totals 14 residues. In DNA form, the CDR3 reads TGTGCCAGCAGCCCCCCGGTGGGGACGGGTGGCTACACCTTC. Translated, it gives CASSPPVGTGGYTF.

The chain couples TRBV5-1 to TRBJ1-3; D is possibly TRBD1 (5 bases). Germline V gives CDR1 SGHRS, CDR2 YFSETQ. The length of the CDR3 is 14 residues. Deletions cut 0 bases from V and 8 bases from J, with 12 bases between. CDR3 sequence (DNA): TGCGCCAGCAGCTTGGCAGGGTGGAAAGACACCATATATTTT. It yields the protein CASSLAGWKDTIYF.

The rearrangement joins TRBV3-1 to TRBJ2-2; perhaps TRBD1 as D (6 bases). The V gene lost 6 bases and the J gene lost 7 bases, with 12 bases spanning the gap. Germline values: CDR1 LGHDT, CDR2 YNNKEL (reference sequence). The CDR3 consists of 13 residues. The CDR3 DNA reads TGTGCCAGCAGGCATGGGGGCGACGGGGAGCTGTTTTTT. Its protein product is CASRHGGDGELFF.

The rearrangement joins TRBV20-1 to TRBJ1-5; 7 positions agree with TRBD1. The CDR3 consists of 13 residues. Germline trimming cut 5 bases from V and 5 bases from J; bases unmatched to any gene: 6. Germline assignment: CDR1 DFQATT and CDR2 SNEGSKA (reference sequence). CDR3 DNA: TGCAGTGCTCTGACAGGGCGCGATCAGCCCCAGCATTTT. It yields the protein CSALTGRDQPQHF.

This clonotype was found once. The chain couples TRBV29-1 to TRBJ2-4; unclear D gene. In germline, CDR1 is SQVTM, CDR2 ANQGSEA. This CDR3 is 13 amino acids long. V lost 4 bases and J lost 0, with 7 bases in between. The CDR3 here is CSVGGLAKNIQYF. The CDR3 DNA is TGCAGCGTTGGAGGTCTAGCCAAAAACATTCAGTACTTC.

The chain has TRBV10-3 and TRBJ2-7, with a tentative D call TRBD1 (6 bases). V lost 3 bases, J lost 3 bases, and 12 bases lay in between. This CDR3 is 14 amino acids long. Germline V CDR1 and CDR2: ENHRY, SYGVKD. The CDR3 coding sequence is TGTGCCATCAGTGACCGGGCGGACAGCTACGAGCAGTACTTC. This sequence encodes CAISDRADSYEQYF.

This clonotype appeared once. V is TRBV29-1 and J is TRBJ2-4, with 7 bases aligning to TRBD2. Trimming cost V 3 bases and J 2 bases; bases outside gene matches: 1. Per germline, CDR1 SQVTM and CDR2 ANQGSEA. The CDR3 runs to 13 residues. DNA for the CDR3: TGCAGCGTTGAGGGGGGGACCAAAAACATTCAGTACTTC. Translation: CSVEGGTKNIQYF. The variable domain in full, with the rest retrieved from reference TRBV29-1 and TRBJ2-4, is SAVISQKPSRDICQRGTSLTIQCQVDSQVTMMFWYRQQPGQSLTLIATANQGSEATYESGFVIDKFPISRPNLTFSTLTVSNMSPEDSSIYLCSVEGGTKNIQYFGAGTRLSVL.

The chain is built from TRBV20-1 and TRBJ1-4, with 7 bases lining up with TRBD1. Germline trimming cut 5 bases from V and 0 bases from J; bases unmatched to any gene: 3. From germline, CDR1 is DFQATT and CDR2 SNEGSKA (reference sequence). The CDR3 covers 14 residues. The CDR3: CSAGDRTTNEKLFF. The DNA of the CDR3 is TGCAGTGCTGGGGACAGAACAACTAATGAAAAACTGTTTTTT.

The chain recombines TRBV5-1 with TRBJ2-3; D gene ambiguous. V lost 5 bases, J lost 0 bases, and 7 bases lay in between. Germline-derived CDR1 and CDR2 are SGHRS and YFSETQ. This CDR3 has 13 residues. Here the CDR3 DNA reads TGCGCCAGCAGTATAAGCAGCACAGATACGCAGTATTTT. As protein: CASSISSTDTQYF.

This clonotype was seen only once. This rearrangement joins TRBV20-1 to TRBJ1-3; D gene uncertain. Per the germline V gene, CDR1 is DFQATT and CDR2 is SNEGSKA (reference sequence). The CDR3 has 14 residues. Trimming removed 2 bases from V and 2 bases from J, with 10 bases in between. Here the CDR3 DNA reads TGCAGTGCTAGAAATAACGACGCTGGAAACACCATATATTTT. This gives the protein CSARNNDAGNTIYF.

This chain connects TRBV7-9 to TRBJ2-1; either TRBD1 or TRBD2 may supply D (5 bases each). CDR1 is SEHNR, CDR2 FQNEAQ, per germline (reference sequence). This CDR3 is 14 amino acids long. V was pared by 8 bases and J by 0 bases, with 11 bases between. The CDR3 DNA sequence: TGTGCCAGCGCCCGGGACGTCTCCTACAATGAGCAGTTCTTC. Translating it yields CASARDVSYNEQFF.

This chain links TRBV6-6 with TRBJ2-2; no clear D gene. Trimming stripped 4 bases from V and 5 bases from J, with 5 bases between. CDR1 is MNHNY and CDR2 is SVGAGI in the germline V gene (reference sequence). The CDR3 sequence is 12 residues long. CDR3 region: CASSLTTGELFF. CDR3 DNA sequence: TGTGCCAGCAGTTTAACGACCGGGGAGCTGTTTTTT.

This CDR3 reads CASSLGGGRTEAFF. For the CDR3, the DNA is TGCGCCAGCAGCTTGGGAGGGGGTCGGACTGAAGCTTTCTTT. This chain links TRBV5-1 with TRBJ1-1; maybe TRBD1 (6 bases). CDR3 length: 14 amino acids. V was shortened by 0 bases and J by 5 bases, with 11 bases between the two germline ends. CDR1 SGHRS and CDR2 YFSETQ come from the germline V gene.

The rearrangement links TRBV20-1 to TRBJ1-5, with TRBD1 matching 8 bases. The CDR3 extends over 14 amino acids. Trimming took 3 bases from V and 2 from J; bases not matched to a gene: 3. The germline CDR1 and CDR2 sequences are DFQATT and SNEGSKA (reference sequence). The CDR3 region is CSASQQGGNQPQHF. CDR3 nucleotide sequence: TGCAGTGCTAGCCAACAGGGGGGCAATCAGCCCCAGCATTTT.

The chain joins TRBV20-1 to TRBJ2-5; D remains unclear. The CDR3 extends over 12 amino acids. V was clipped by 2 bases and J by 3 bases, with 7 bases between them. Per the germline V gene, CDR1 is DFQATT and CDR2 is SNEGSKA (reference sequence). The CDR3 nucleotides read TGCAGTGCTAGAATCCCTAAAGAGACCCAGTACTTC. Its translation is CSARIPKETQYF.

The chain is built from TRBV20-1 and TRBJ2-3; D perhaps matches TRBD1 (6 bases). The CDR3 totals 14 residues. V was pared by 5 bases and J by 2 bases, with 14 bases between. Per the germline V gene, CDR1 is DFQATT and CDR2 is SNEGSKA (reference sequence). The CDR3: CSAAGQLSTDTQYF. The CDR3 DNA is TGCAGTGCTGCAGGACAGCTATCCACAGATACGCAGTATTTT.

CDR3 protein: CASSLGREGNTIYF. In DNA, the CDR3 is TGCGCCAGCAGCTTGGGAAGGGAAGGAAACACCATATATTTT. The rearrangement links TRBV5-1 to TRBJ1-3, with D unresolved. Germline V gene lookup returns CDR1 SGHRS and CDR2 YFSETQ. The CDR3 sequence is 14 residues long. Trimming shortened V by 0 bases and J by 4 bases, and 8 bases separated the two germline ends.

The genes are TRBV20-1 and TRBJ1-1, with D maybe TRBD1 (5 bases). This CDR3 spans 12 amino acids. CDR1 and CDR2 (germline): DFQATT, SNEGSKA (reference sequence). V was pared by 6 bases and J by 7 bases, with 15 bases between. CDR3 residues: CSARLRGIEAFF. CDR3 nucleotides: TGCAGTGCCCGACTGCGGGGGATTGAAGCTTTCTTT.

The rearrangement links TRBV7-9 to TRBJ1-6; unclear D gene. Germline V gene sequence: CDR1 SEHNR, CDR2 FQNEAQ (reference sequence). Trimming took 3 bases from V and 7 from J, leaving 4 bases between them. The CDR3 consists of 12 residues. The CDR3 nucleotides are TGTGCCAGCAGCTTGGGGAATTCACCCCTCCACTTT. Translating it yields CASSLGNSPLHF. The full variable domain, its missing parts supplied by reference TRBV7-9 and TRBJ1-6, is DTGVSQNPRHKITKRGQNVTFRCDPISEHNRLYWYRQTLGQGPEFLTYFQNEAQLEKSRLLSDRFSAERPKGSFSTLEIQRTEQGDSAMYLCASSLGNSPLHFGNGTRLTVT.

This clonotype was observed a single time. This chain connects TRBV7-2 to TRBJ1-1; D unresolved. CDR1 is SGHTA, CDR2 FQGNSA, per germline. Trimming shortened V by 2 bases and J by 1 base, and 8 bases separated the two germline ends. CDR3 length: 14 residues. The CDR3 reads CASSLMSGNTEAFF. The DNA for the CDR3 is TGTGCCAGCAGCTTAATGTCAGGGAACACTGAAGCTTTCTTT.

The CDR3 DNA sequence: TGTGCCAGCAGTCCTGTAGGGGGTGAGCAGTTCTTC. Translating it yields CASSPVGGEQFF. This chain links TRBV27 with TRBJ2-1; possibly TRBD1 for D (6 bases). The CDR3 loop spans 12 amino acids. The germline V gene encodes CDR1 MNHEY and CDR2 SMNVEV (reference sequence). Trimming cost V 5 bases and J 9 bases, with 11 bases left between them.